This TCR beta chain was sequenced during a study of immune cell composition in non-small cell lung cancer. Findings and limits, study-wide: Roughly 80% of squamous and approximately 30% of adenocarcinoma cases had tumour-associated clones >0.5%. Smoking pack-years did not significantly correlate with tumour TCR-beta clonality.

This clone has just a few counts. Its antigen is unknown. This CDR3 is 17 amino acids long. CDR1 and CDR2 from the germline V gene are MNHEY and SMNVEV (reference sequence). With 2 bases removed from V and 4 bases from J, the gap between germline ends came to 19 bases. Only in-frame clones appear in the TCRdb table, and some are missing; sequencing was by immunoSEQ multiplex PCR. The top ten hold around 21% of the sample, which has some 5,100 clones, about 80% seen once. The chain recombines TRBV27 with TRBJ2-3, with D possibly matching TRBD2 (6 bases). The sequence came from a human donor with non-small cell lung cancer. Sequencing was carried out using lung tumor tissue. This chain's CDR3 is CASSLNAAGSGADTQYF. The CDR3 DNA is TGTGCCAGCAGTTTAAATGCGGCGGGGTCAGGCGCAGATACGCAGTATTTT.